The TCR beta chain described here comes from a study of cytomegalovirus exposure and HLA in healthy donors. Whole-study findings and limits: Most TCR sequences were seen very rarely across donors, but some public TCRs occurred in many. Previous analysis showed most TCR beta V segments were productive about 87% or about 30% of the time. Testing in vitro showed a few CMV-associated chains specific for CMV antigens.

The PCR had 60 Vbeta and 13 Jbeta primers. Method: immunoSEQ multiplex PCR; TCRdb's copy keeps in-frame clones and lacks some. The table lists under 110,000 clones, 70% to 80% of them singletons. The germline CDR1 and CDR2 sequences are SNHLY and FYNNEI. With 5 bases clipped from V and 5 bases from J, the junction kept 8 bases outside the gene matches. The CDR3 is 14 amino acids. Turning to this clone: Its antigen is not known.

The specimen sequenced was PBMCs. The rearrangement joins TRBV2 to TRBJ1-2; 7 bases align to TRBD1. This TCR was recovered from a boy younger than 18 in good health and CMV-seronegative. The DNA of the CDR3 is TGTGCCAGCAGTCGGACAGGTCCGTTTTATGGCTACACCTTC. It yields the protein CASSRTGPFYGYTF.